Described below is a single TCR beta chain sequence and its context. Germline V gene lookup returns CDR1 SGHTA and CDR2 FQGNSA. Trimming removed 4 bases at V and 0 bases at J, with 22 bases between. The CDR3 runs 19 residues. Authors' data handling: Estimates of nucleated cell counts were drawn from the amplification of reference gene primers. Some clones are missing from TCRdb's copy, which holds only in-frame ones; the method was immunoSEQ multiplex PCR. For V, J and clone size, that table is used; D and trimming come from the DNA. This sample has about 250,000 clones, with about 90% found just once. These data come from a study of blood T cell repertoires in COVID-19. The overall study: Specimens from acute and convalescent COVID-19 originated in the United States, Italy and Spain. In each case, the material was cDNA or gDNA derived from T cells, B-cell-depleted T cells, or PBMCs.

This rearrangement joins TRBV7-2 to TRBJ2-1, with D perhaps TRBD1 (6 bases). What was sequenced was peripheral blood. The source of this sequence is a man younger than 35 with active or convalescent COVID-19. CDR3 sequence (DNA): TGTGCCAGCAGCTCCCGCTCCCACAGGGACCTCAGCTCCTACAATGAGCAGTTCTTC. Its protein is CASSSRSHRDLSSYNEQFF.